These T cell receptor beta chains were read from a single sample in a study of beta chain features in type 1 diabetes. Some clones are missing from TCRdb's copy, which holds only in-frame ones; the method was immunoSEQ multiplex PCR. In the table there are roughly 700,000 clones, 13% of which are singletons. The specimen sequenced was naive CD4+ T cells from blood. Receptors were obtained from a man younger than 35 with type 1 diabetes. Both conserved end residues are part of each CDR3. A D gene is named only where the DNA matches it firmly. For some rows the clone size is stated as once, few or many, or as a class when expanded; others skip it.

J gene,clone size,V gene,D gene,CDR3 protein,CDR3 DNA
TRBJ1-2,few,TRBV29-1,NA,CSGREAYGYTF,TGCAGCGGGCGGGAAGCCTATGGCTACACCTTC
TRBJ2-1,few,TRBV29-1,TRBD2,CSAITSGGGNEQFF,TGCAGCGCTATCACTAGCGGGGGGGGAAATGAGCAGTTCTTC
TRBJ1-1,few,TRBV7-9,NA,CASSLAGRALGTEAFF,TGTGCCAGCAGCTTAGCGGGACGGGCGTTGGGCACTGAAGCTTTCTTT
TRBJ2-3,few,TRBV9,NA,CASRELGGTDTQYF,TGTGCCAGCAGGGAACTCGGGGGCACAGATACGCAGTATTTT
TRBJ1-1,NA,TRBV5-4,TRBD1,CASSLRTGWNTEAFF,TGTGCCAGCAGCCTTCGGACAGGGTGGAACACTGAAGCTTTCTTT
TRBJ1-4,NA,TRBV28,NA,CASSLTELEKLFF,TGTGCCAGCAGTTTGACAGAACTCGAAAAACTGTTTTTT
TRBJ1-3,NA,TRBV21-1,NA,CASSNRAIGSSGNTIYF,TGTGCCAGCAGCAATCGAGCCATTGGGTCCTCTGGAAACACCATATATTTT
TRBJ2-1,few,TRBV6-6,NA,CASSYSIMLNNEQFF,TGTGCCAGCAGTTACTCGATTATGCTGAACAATGAGCAGTTCTTC
TRBJ1-3,NA,TRBV30,TRBD1,CAWSLSGGGNTIYF,TGTGCCTGGAGTCTCTCAGGGGGTGGAAACACCATATATTTT
TRBJ1-2,NA,TRBV30,NA,CAWQNVQILGGYTF,TGTGCCTGGCAAAACGTACAGATTCTTGGGGGCTACACCTTC
TRBJ2-3,few,TRBV28,NA,CASSLRDTQYF,TGTGCCAGCAGTCTGAGAGATACGCAGTATTTT
TRBJ2-5,NA,TRBV5-4,NA,CASSLEGQETQYF,TGTGCCAGCAGCTTGGAGGGCCAAGAGACCCAGTACTTC
TRBJ2-7,few,TRBV29-1,NA,CSVGQHATYEQYF,TGCAGCGTTGGGCAACACGCGACCTACGAGCAGTACTTC
TRBJ1-2,NA,TRBV9,TRBD1,CASSVGTGHGYTF,TGTGCCAGCAGCGTGGGGACAGGGCATGGCTACACCTTC
TRBJ2-3,NA,TRBV29-1,TRBD2,CSVVGRLTDTQYF,TGCAGCGTTGTCGGGAGGCTTACAGATACGCAGTATTTT
TRBJ1-4,NA,TRBV7-2,NA,CASSLFVVEKLFF,TGTGCCAGCAGCTTATTCGTCGTTGAAAAACTGTTTTTT
TRBJ2-5,NA,TRBV7-8,NA,CASRLGEPTREETQYF,TGTGCCAGCAGGTTGGGGGAGCCCACACGGGAAGAGACCCAGTACTTC
TRBJ1-2,NA,TRBV28,NA,CASSLWSGGYTF,TGTGCCAGCAGTTTATGGTCGGGAGGCTACACCTTC
TRBJ1-3,NA,TRBV11-2,NA,CASSLDSLGNTIYF,TGTGCCAGCAGCCTCGACAGTCTCGGAAACACCATATATTTT
TRBJ1-2,NA,TRBV6-5,NA,CASSYLGGSYGYTF,TGTGCCAGCAGTTACCTGGGGGGTTCATATGGCTACACCTTC
TRBJ2-6,few,TRBV28,NA,CASSSSSGANVLTF,TGTGCCAGCAGTTCGTCATCTGGGGCCAACGTCCTGACTTTC
TRBJ2-3,NA,TRBV19,TRBD1,CASSLQGEEDTQYF,TGTGCCAGTAGTCTACAGGGGGAGGAAGATACGCAGTATTTT
TRBJ2-7,few,TRBV28,NA,CASSESFYEQYF,TGTGCCAGCAGTGAGTCCTTCTACGAGCAGTACTTC
TRBJ1-2,few,TRBV19,TRBD1,CASSTGQGFEGYTF,TGTGCCAGTAGTACCGGACAGGGATTTGAGGGCTACACCTTC
TRBJ2-3,NA,TRBV6-6,NA,CASSYDQNTDTQYF,TGTGCCAGCAGTTACGATCAGAACACAGATACGCAGTATTTT
TRBJ2-1,NA,TRBV28,TRBD2,CASSPGGSSYNEQFF,TGTGCCAGCAGTCCGGGGGGGAGCTCCTACAATGAGCAGTTCTTC
TRBJ1-2,few,TRBV10-3,NA,CAIGGFYGYTF,TGTGCCATCGGGGGCTTCTATGGCTACACCTTC
TRBJ1-6,few,TRBV6-6,NA,CASRTGELSPLHF,TGTGCCAGCAGAACCGGGGAGCTTTCACCCCTCCACTTT
TRBJ2-3,NA,TRBV5-1,TRBD1,CASSAGTGGDTQYF,TGCGCCAGCAGCGCCGGGACAGGGGGTGATACGCAGTATTTT
TRBJ1-5,few,TRBV7-2,NA,CASSLVSWDQPQHF,TGTGCCAGCAGCTTAGTGAGCTGGGATCAGCCCCAGCATTTT
TRBJ1-5,few,TRBV30,NA,CAWSVRGNQPQHF,TGTGCCTGGAGTGTTAGGGGCAATCAGCCCCAGCATTTT
TRBJ1-4,few,TRBV27,NA,CASSLSGGWERKLFF,TGTGCCAGCAGTTTATCGGGAGGCTGGGAGAGGAAACTGTTTTTT
TRBJ2-7,NA,TRBV11-2,TRBD1,CASSSSGTGGGEQYF,TGTGCCAGCAGCTCCTCAGGGACAGGGGGTGGCGAGCAGTACTTC
TRBJ2-5,NA,TRBV18,NA,CASSPDYQETQYF,TGTGCCAGCTCACCGGACTACCAAGAGACCCAGTACTTC
TRBJ1-1,few,TRBV28,NA,CATDSRRLEAFF,TGTGCCACCGACTCGAGACGGCTTGAAGCTTTCTTT
TRBJ2-6,few,TRBV5-6,NA,CASSLGSGIPLWANVLTF,TGTGCCAGCAGCTTGGGGTCAGGTATACCGCTCTGGGCCAACGTCCTGACTTTC
TRBJ1-5,few,TRBV19,NA,CASMRGSNQPQHF,TGTGCCAGTATGAGGGGGAGCAATCAGCCCCAGCATTTT
TRBJ1-6,NA,TRBV30,TRBD1,CAWSARDRNNSPLHF,TGTGCCTGGAGTGCCCGGGACAGGAATAATTCACCCCTCCACTTT
TRBJ2-7,few,TRBV18,TRBD2,CASSPPGSGGYEQYF,TGTGCCAGCTCACCACCGGGTAGCGGGGGCTACGAGCAGTACTTC
TRBJ2-7,NA,TRBV5-1,TRBD1,CASSTDRSYEQYF,TGCGCCAGCAGCACGGACAGGTCCTACGAGCAGTACTTC
TRBJ1-1,NA,TRBV27,NA,CASSLVRNTEAFF,TGTGCCAGCAGTTTAGTCCGGAACACTGAAGCTTTCTTT
TRBJ1-1,few,TRBV6-5,NA,CASSSRGGYTEAFF,TGTGCCAGCAGTTCCAGAGGCGGATACACTGAAGCTTTCTTT
TRBJ2-7,NA,TRBV6-5,NA,CASSPDRRPFNEQYF,TGTGCCAGCAGTCCTGACAGGAGACCTTTTAACGAGCAGTACTTC
TRBJ2-5,NA,TRBV5-1,NA,CASSLGSGAQETQYF,TGCGCCAGCAGCTTGGGTTCGGGGGCCCAAGAGACCCAGTACTTC
TRBJ1-5,NA,TRBV30,TRBD1,CAWSTGGYQPQHF,TGTGCCTGGAGTACAGGGGGCTATCAGCCCCAGCATTTT
TRBJ1-1,few,TRBV7-3,NA,CASSLTLDTEAFF,TGTGCCAGCAGCTTAACCTTAGACACTGAAGCTTTCTTT
TRBJ1-2,NA,TRBV29-1,NA,CSVEDQEGYGYTF,TGCAGCGTTGAAGATCAGGAGGGATATGGCTACACCTTC
TRBJ1-3,NA,TRBV7-2,TRBD1,CASSLQGGPGNTIYF,TGTGCCAGCAGCCTACAAGGGGGCCCTGGAAACACCATATATTTT
TRBJ2-1,NA,TRBV29-1,NA,CSGERSYNEQFF,TGCAGCGGGGAACGGTCCTACAATGAGCAGTTCTTC
TRBJ1-2,NA,TRBV10-3,NA,CAITEGPNYGYTF,TGTGCCATCACCGAAGGACCTAACTATGGCTACACCTTC
TRBJ1-5,few,TRBV4-1,TRBD1,CASSSQGANNQPQHF,TGCGCCAGCAGCTCCCAGGGGGCGAACAATCAGCCCCAGCATTTT
TRBJ1-5,NA,TRBV6-5,NA,CASRSGVGQPQHF,TGTGCCAGCCGTTCAGGGGTAGGTCAGCCCCAGCATTTT
TRBJ2-2,NA,TRBV15,TRBD2,CATSSGLAGTAGELFF,TGTGCCACCAGCAGCGGGCTAGCGGGGACCGCCGGGGAGCTGTTTTTT